The subject of this entry is one T cell receptor beta chain. This sample was included in a study of blood T cell repertoires in COVID-19. Turning to the study itself: The study drew acute and convalescent COVID-19 samples from the United States, Italy and Spain. The analysed material was cDNA or gDNA that came from T cells, B-cell-depleted T cells, or PBMCs.

How the authors handled the data: It was from reference gene primer amplification that nucleated cell counts were estimated. TCRdb keeps only in-frame clones here, not all; method: immunoSEQ multiplex PCR. V and J calls and clone size follow that table, whereas D and trimming were derived from the DNA. The top ten hold 2% to 2.5% of the sample, which has around 280,000 clones, around 87% seen once. CDR3 size: 14 residues. The ends were cut back, 5 bases at V and 5 bases at J, with 14 bases in the middle. Per the germline V gene, CDR1 is LNHDA and CDR2 is SQIVND (reference sequence). The chain uses TRBV19 and TRBJ2-3; D may be TRBD2 (5 bases). This clonotype originated in a woman aged 25 to 39 who had recovered from COVID-19. The source material was peripheral blood. In nucleotides, the CDR3 is TGTGCCAGTAGTGCCTTGCGAGCGGAAGATACGCAGTATTTT. Translating gives CASSALRAEDTQYF.